One and the same sample provided the 2 T cell receptor beta chains below, sequenced in a study of T-cell reconstitution after alpha-beta-depleted transplantation in children. Molecular barcoding with unique molecular identifiers was used for the TCRbeta library. TCRdb passed the PCR reads through MiXCR, listing each CDR3 protein once. The sample contains 100,000 to 120,000 distinct CDR3 sequences, around a tenth of which appear only once. The input for sequencing was PBMCs from the stem cell graft donor, taken from the stem cell graft. Receptors were obtained from a human donor who donated a stem cell graft to a child with acute lymphoblastic leukemia.

This clonotype has at least ten counts. The V gene is TRBV5-1, the J gene TRBJ2-1; 7 bases are a match to TRBD1. J gave up 4 bases and V 0 bases, and 7 bases lay outside the gene matches. CDR3 length: 16 amino acids. Germline assignment: CDR1 SGHRS and CDR2 YFSETQ. The DNA of the CDR3 is TGCGCCAGCAGCTTGGGGTTAGCAGGGGGATACAATGAGCAGTTCTTC. Translating gives CASSLGLAGGYNEQFF.

This clonotype has ten or more counts. The gene calls are TRBV7-8 and TRBJ2-5; 9 bases are a match to TRBD2. In germline, CDR1 is SGHVS, CDR2 FQNEAQ. Trimming cost V 5 bases and J 3 bases; bases outside gene matches: 13. CDR3 length equals 17 residues. The CDR3 loop is CASSPGVAGVIEETQYF. For the CDR3, the DNA is TGTGCCAGCAGCCCCGGGGTAGCGGGAGTAATAGAAGAGACCCAGTACTTC.